The T cell receptor (beta chain) described here comes from a study of T-cell reconstitution after alpha-beta-depleted transplantation in children. This CDR3 is 12 amino acids long. Looked up from germline, CDR1 is SGHAT and CDR2 is FQDESV (reference sequence). Deletions cut 3 bases from V and 2 bases from J, with 4 bases between. Overall study results and limits: As was reported, about two months after transplant, alpha-beta T cells came from several hundred expanded graft clones. Newly produced T cells mostly accounted for T-cell counts and diversity one year post-transplant. It was surviving recipient T cells and thymic progenitors that gave some patients high TCRbeta diversity at day 60.

Construction of the TCRbeta library involved unique molecular identifiers. TCRdb reprocessed the PCR reads via MiXCR and lists one record per CDR3 protein. The sample holds about 900,000 distinct CDR3 sequences; less than 30% are singletons and the top ten take roughly 30%. This clonotype was counted many times. Its target is unknown. The input for sequencing was PBMCs, mostly from graft donor cells, taken 360 days after TCRalphabeta/CD19-depleted stem cell transplant. The rearrangement joins TRBV11-1 to TRBJ1-1, with no clear D. This TCR was recovered from a boy less than two years old who had a stem cell transplant for SCID, so the T cells may come from the graft donor. DNA of the CDR3: TGTGCCAGCAGCTTTGCTAACACTGAAGCTTTCTTT. It encodes CASSFANTEAFF.